This TCR beta chain was sequenced in a study of post-analysis software for immune sequencing data. Included in the TCR beta cDNA libraries were unique molecular identifiers. The T cell input of about 1 to 10 million gave around 540,000 cDNA molecules. MiXCR was run by TCRdb on the PCR reads, yielding one entry per CDR3 protein. The repertoire has about 760,000 distinct CDR3 sequences, roughly 29% of them found once; the top ten carry 0.56%. General study results and limits: About five TRBV segments, including TRBV5-6, TRBV5-1 and TRBV20-1, were more frequent in patients than controls. A significant reduction in normalized Chao1 diversity was observed in multiple sclerosis patients versus controls.

This CDR3 comprises 15 residues. V was clipped by 3 bases and J by 8 bases, with 17 bases between them. Germline V lookup: CDR1 LGHNA, CDR2 YSLEER. On this clonotype itself: The antigen is not known.

The sequenced material came from blood. The genes are TRBV4-3 and TRBJ2-4, with D possibly TRBD2 on 6 matching bases. This receptor was taken from a girl between 10 and 17 years old with multiple sclerosis. CDR3: CASSQDGGRMDIQYF. In DNA form, the CDR3 reads TGCGCCAGCAGCCAGGACGGGGGTCGGATGGACATTCAGTACTTC.